This TCR beta chain was sequenced for a study of shared clonotypes between healthy human individuals. General study findings and limits: Memory subsets generally showed lower estimated richness than naive subsets.

The CDR3 loop spans 13 amino acids. In germline, CDR1 is SQVTM, CDR2 ANQGSEA. The V and J ends lost 6 bases and 6 bases, in that order; junction bases with no gene match: 4. It was at deep level that the assay was run. The repertoire was sequenced with immunoSEQ multiplex PCR; TCRdb's copy has only in-frame clones and lacks some. This repertoire shows 2 million to 2.5 million clones, roughly 95% found once; its top ten account for around 0.13%. Comments on this clone: Antigen unknown.

The sample taken for sequencing was naive CD4+ T cells sorted from blood. The subset denotes: CD45RA+ positively selected. The chain couples TRBV29-1 to TRBJ1-5, with 11 positions matching TRBD1. This receptor was obtained from a man between 18 and 29 years old in good health. The CDR3 DNA follows: TGCAGCGTCGGGACAGGGGGTGGTCAGCCCCAGCATTTT. Its protein is CSVGTGGGQPQHF.